A selection of T cell receptor beta chains follows, all from one sample in a study of cytotoxic CD8 clonotypes in ibrutinib-treated CLL. Method: immunoSEQ multiplex PCR; TCRdb's copy keeps in-frame clones and lacks some. The sample has tens of thousands of clones, approximately 67% seen once; the top ten hold roughly 6.9%. Source: PBMCs, taken at disease progression, from a patient treated with ibrutinib. The receptors derive from a human donor with chronic lymphocytic leukemia. Both conserved end residues are part of each CDR3. The size entry is marked missing in some rows and otherwise reads once, few, many or a size class.

v_gene,j_gene,abundance,CDR3aa
TRBV9,TRBJ1-3,-,CASSVVGQGARNTIYF
TRBV30,TRBJ2-3,-,CAWDGTGGSTDTQYF
TRBV10-3,TRBJ2-2,few,CAISGTGGNTGELFF
TRBV18,TRBJ2-5,-,CASSPGTEETQYF
TRBV19,TRBJ2-7,medium-sized,CASSMVGGAGKYEQYF
TRBV7-8,TRBJ2-2,-,CATQDRRVGELFF
TRBV11-3,TRBJ2-5,-,CASSLSTEGTGSFKTQYF
TRBV28,TRBJ1-2,few,CASSLWGDQGYTF
TRBV11-2,TRBJ2-4,-,CASSLDRGNIQYF
TRBV7-6,TRBJ2-7,many,CASSRTGVGEQYF
TRBV25-1,TRBJ2-3,-,CASSEGLRGSTDTQYF
TRBV6-4,TRBJ2-1,-,CASSDSPWAYNEQFF
TRBV4-2,TRBJ2-7,-,CASSQFAGAISYEQYF
TRBV9,TRBJ1-1,once,CASSVDSGNPFF
TRBV7-9,TRBJ2-3,once,CASSLALTSTQYF
TRBV29-1,TRBJ1-1,-,CSVGRLNTEAFF
TRBV30,TRBJ1-5,-,CAWTRQGGFQPQHF
TRBV9,TRBJ1-2,-,CASGDPYGYTF
TRBV7-9,TRBJ1-2,-,CASSPRDVSYTF
TRBV4-1,TRBJ2-1,-,CASSLTSGRANEQFF
TRBV4-2,TRBJ2-1,-,CASSSHPLAGGPDEQFF
TRBV5-1,TRBJ2-1,few,CASSLGQGAFNEQFF